One sample yielded the 26 T cell receptor beta chains listed below, sequenced in a study of shared clonotypes between healthy human individuals. TCRdb's table, derived via immunoSEQ multiplex PCR, lists solely in-frame clones and lacks some. The profile shows 2 million to 2.5 million clones, under 95% of them singletons. Sequencing used naive CD4+ T cells from PBMCs. Subset specified: CD45RA+ positively selected. The receptors stem from a man aged 18 to 29 in good health. Some clones in this sample may be carry-over from other donors' samples.

CDR3 sequence: CASSPRRGGPTGELFF. CDR3 coding DNA: TGTGCCAGCTCACCACGCAGGGGCGGACCTACCGGGGAGCTGTTTTTT. This sequence joins TRBV18 and TRBJ2-2, with D possibly being TRBD1 (6 bases). V was shortened by 1 base and J by 5 bases, with 14 bases between the two germline ends. Germline lookup yields CDR1 KGHSH and CDR2 LQKENI. CDR3 length: 16 residues.

The rearrangement links TRBV27 to TRBJ1-5; a possible D gene is TRBD1 (5 bases). With 9 bases removed from V and 6 bases from J, the gap between germline ends came to 15 bases. The germline gives CDR1 MNHEY, CDR2 SMNVEV (reference sequence). This CDR3 region has 13 residues. CDR3 residues: CASRGGVGQPQHF. The CDR3 DNA reads as TGTGCCAGTCGTGGGGGGGTCGGTCAGCCCCAGCATTTT.

A note on this clone: Other DNA sequences from this sample encode an identical CDR3 as well. CDR3 residues: CASSLAGGNEQFF. The DNA of the CDR3 is TGTGCCAGCAGCCTAGCGGGCGGCAATGAGCAGTTCTTC. V usage is TRBV27 and J usage is TRBJ2-1; 8 bases match TRBD2. Germline assignment: CDR1 MNHEY and CDR2 SMNVEV (reference sequence). This CDR3 spans 13 amino acids. With V trimmed by 6 bases and J by 6 bases, 4 bases remained unmatched.

This chain links TRBV7-8 with TRBJ1-1; possible D gene TRBD1, 6 bases. This CDR3 comprises 14 residues. Germline V gives CDR1 SGHVS, CDR2 FQNEAQ. Deletions cut 1 base from V and 6 bases from J, with 12 bases between. This CDR3 is CASSLGSGQSEAFF. The CDR3 DNA follows: TGTGCCAGCAGCTTAGGTTCCGGACAGTCTGAAGCTTTCTTT.

The rearrangement joins TRBV2 to TRBJ1-1; D unresolved. The germline CDR1 and CDR2 sequences are SNHLY and FYNNEI. The CDR3 is 13 amino acids. V lost 4 bases, J lost 8 bases, and 14 bases lay in between. The CDR3 DNA follows: TGTGCCAGCAGTGCGCTCCAGATCACCGAAGCTTTCTTT. The encoded protein is CASSALQITEAFF.

This rearrangement joins TRBV19 to TRBJ2-1; unclear D gene. Looked up from germline, CDR1 is LNHDA and CDR2 is SQIVND (reference sequence). Between the trimmed V and J ends, which lost 1 base and 7 bases, there was a span of 8 bases. The CDR3 extends over 13 amino acids. The CDR3 is CASSIGLENEQFF. DNA for the CDR3: TGTGCCAGTAGTATAGGGCTAGAAAATGAGCAGTTCTTC.

The gene calls are TRBV7-2 and TRBJ2-1; 12 nucleotides line up with TRBD2. Germline V lookup: CDR1 SGHTA, CDR2 FQGNSA. The CDR3 is 16 residues long. With 0 bases clipped from V and 8 bases from J, the junction kept 5 bases outside the gene matches. DNA of the CDR3: TGTGCCAGCAGCTTAGCTCTAGCGGGAGGGATAGATGAGCAGTTCTTC. Its translation: CASSLALAGGIDEQFF.

The V call is TRBV2, the J call TRBJ1-1; D ambiguous. Trimming took off 8 bases at V and 3 bases at J, with 7 bases between the two ends. CDR1 and CDR2 from the germline V gene are SNHLY and FYNNEI. The length of the CDR3 is 11 residues. The CDR3 region is CASGFHTEAFF. CDR3 in DNA: TGTGCCAGCGGGTTTCACACTGAAGCTTTCTTT.

V and J are TRBV7-3 and TRBJ2-4; 8 nucleotides agree with TRBD1. This CDR3 has 13 residues. V dropped 5 bases and J dropped 8; count of bases not matched to a gene: 5. Germline values: CDR1 SGHTA, CDR2 FQGTGA. CDR3 DNA sequence: TGTGCCAGCAGCCCCGGACAGGGAGACATTCAGTACTTC. Residues: CASSPGQGDIQYF.

The gene calls are TRBV27 and TRBJ1-1; D is unresolved. This CDR3 is 13 amino acids long. Germline loops: CDR1 MNHEY, CDR2 SMNVEV (reference sequence). The ends were cut back, 7 bases at V and 4 bases at J, with 13 bases in the middle. CDR3 amino acids: CASTARAGTEAFF. The CDR3 region has the DNA TGTGCCAGCACCGCACGGGCGGGCACTGAAGCTTTCTTT.

The chain employs TRBV30 and TRBJ1-6, with a weak D call TRBD1 (5 bases). This CDR3 has 14 residues. Germline values: CDR1 GTSNPN, CDR2 SVGIG (reference sequence). V dropped 2 bases and J dropped 8 bases, with 13 bases sitting between them. CDR3 protein: CAWSTITRDSPLHF. DNA for the CDR3: TGTGCCTGGAGTACTATCACCAGGGATTCACCCCTCCACTTT.

V gene TRBV6-5 combines with J gene TRBJ1-4; D is perhaps TRBD1 (5 bases). Trimming took 8 bases from V and 8 from J, leaving 9 bases between them. The length of the CDR3 is 11 residues. Germline CDR1 and CDR2: MNHEY and SVGAGI. CDR3 coding DNA: TGTGCCAGCGGGGAGGGGGAAAAACTGTTTTTT. This translates into CASGEGEKLFF.

This clone has only a few counts. The chain carries TRBV18 and TRBJ2-2; no reliable D call. Germline V gives CDR1 KGHSH, CDR2 LQKENI. There are 11 residues in the CDR3. The V and J ends lost 6 bases and 5 bases respectively, with 4 bases between them. The CDR3 protein is CASSWTGELFF. The CDR3 bases are TGTGCCAGCTCGTGGACCGGGGAGCTGTTTTTT. The variable domain in full, with the rest retrieved from reference TRBV18 and TRBJ2-2, is NAGVMQNPRHLVRRRGQEARLRCSPMKGHSHVYWYRQLPEEGLKFMVYLQKENIIDESGMPKERFSAEFPKEGPSILRIQQVVRGDSAAYFCASSWTGELFFGEGSRLTVL.

This chain uses TRBV28 with TRBJ1-5; 9 bases are a match to TRBD1. CDR3 length equals 16 residues. V gave up 3 bases and J gave up 7 bases; unmatched junction bases: 10. CDR1 MDHEN and CDR2 SYDVKM come from the germline V gene. This CDR3 is CASSLTLGQGTQPQHF. CDR3 nucleotide sequence: TGTGCCAGCAGTTTGACCCTGGGACAGGGAACCCAGCCCCAGCATTTT.

The gene calls are TRBV10-3 and TRBJ2-2, with a weak D call TRBD2 (5 bases). The germline V gene has CDR1 ENHRY and CDR2 SYGVKD. This CDR3 is built from 14 residues. The V end lost 5 bases, the J end lost 6 bases, and 13 bases lay between the germline ends. For the CDR3, the DNA is TGTGCCATCAGTCCATCGGGCGGGCCCGGGGAGCTGTTTTTT. This gives the protein CAISPSGGPGELFF.

As for this clone: Other DNA sequences in the sample encode the same CDR3. The chain joins TRBV6-1 to TRBJ2-1; TRBD2 agrees at 11 bases. The V and J ends lost 1 base and 6 bases, in that order; junction bases with no gene match: 2. The CDR3 extends over 15 amino acids. Germline V gives CDR1 MNHNS, CDR2 SASEGT. The chain's CDR3 is CASSEGLAGRNEQFF. The CDR3 region has the DNA TGTGCCAGCAGTGAAGGACTAGCGGGACGCAATGAGCAGTTCTTC.

V is TRBV6-5 and J is TRBJ2-3; perhaps TRBD1 as D (6 bases). Trimming cost V 0 bases and J 7 bases, with 14 bases left between them. The CDR3 runs to 15 residues. Germline V lookup: CDR1 MNHEY, CDR2 SVGAGI. The CDR3 sequence is CASSYSSTGRHTQYF. In nucleotides, the CDR3 is TGTGCCAGCAGTTACTCTTCGACAGGACGGCATACGCAGTATTTT.

This sequence joins TRBV9 and TRBJ2-2; no firm D call. The CDR3 is 13 amino acids. CDR1 is SGDLS, CDR2 YYNGEE, per germline. The ends were cut back, 2 bases at V and 5 bases at J, with 7 bases in the middle. CDR3 in amino acids: CASSVLGTGELFF. CDR3 nucleotide sequence: TGTGCCAGCAGCGTTTTAGGTACCGGGGAGCTGTTTTTT.

The chain joins TRBV2 to TRBJ1-5; D unclear. Germline-derived CDR1 and CDR2 are SNHLY and FYNNEI. This CDR3 contains 12 residues. With 7 bases removed from V and 0 bases from J, the gap between germline ends came to 4 bases. The CDR3 region has the DNA TGTGCCAGCACCTATAGCAATCAGCCCCAGCATTTT. Amino acid sequence: CASTYSNQPQHF.

The rearrangement uses TRBV7-2 and TRBJ1-5, with a possible D match to TRBD1 (5 bases). Trimming cost V 7 bases and J 4 bases, with 17 bases left between them. The CDR3 is 15 residues long. Germline assignment: CDR1 SGHTA and CDR2 FQGNSA. The CDR3 spells CASTPGPYDNQPQHF. CDR3 nucleotides: TGTGCCAGCACCCCGGGACCCTATGATAATCAGCCCCAGCATTTT.

The rearrangement uses TRBV29-1 and TRBJ2-7; 10 nucleotides line up with TRBD2. V shed 4 bases, J shed 1 base, and the junction held 1 base outside the gene matches. Germline V gives CDR1 SQVTM, CDR2 ANQGSEA. The CDR3 contains 13 residues. The CDR3 region has the DNA TGCAGCGTTGGGGGACTAGCGTCCTACGAGCAGTACTTC. Amino acid sequence: CSVGGLASYEQYF.

The chain employs TRBV6-5 and TRBJ1-5; D is unresolved. This CDR3 comprises 14 residues. Trimming stripped 3 bases from V and 4 bases from J, with 10 bases between. Germline V CDR1 and CDR2: MNHEY, SVGAGI. CDR3 sequence reads: CASSYIEENQPQHF. The CDR3 DNA sequence: TGTGCCAGCAGTTATATAGAGGAAAATCAGCCCCAGCATTTT.

This chain links TRBV30 with TRBJ2-1, with unresolved D. This CDR3 spans 11 amino acids. Trimming took off 0 bases at V and 8 bases at J, with 5 bases between the two ends. Looked up from germline, CDR1 is GTSNPN and CDR2 is SVGIG (reference sequence). CDR3 nucleotides: TGTGCCTGGAGTGTGTCTGATGAGCAGTTCTTC. It specifies CAWSVSDEQFF.

This clone was picked up one time. The gene calls are TRBV28 and TRBJ1-4; weak D call: TRBD1 (5 bases). CDR1 and CDR2 (germline): MDHEN, SYDVKM. V was trimmed by 6 bases and J by 8 bases, leaving 19 bases between them. The CDR3 is made up of 15 amino acids. In DNA form, the CDR3 reads TGTGCCAGCAGGGGCGGGACTTTTAGGTCGGAAAAACTGTTTTTT. Translating it yields CASRGGTFRSEKLFF.

The genes are TRBV29-1 and TRBJ2-7; D is uncertain. Deletions cut 0 bases from V and 0 bases from J, with 6 bases between. Germline CDR1 SQVTM, CDR2 ANQGSEA. The CDR3 has 13 residues. The CDR3 DNA follows: TGCAGCGTTGAAGAGAAGGGCTCCTACGAGCAGTACTTC. Protein product: CSVEEKGSYEQYF.

The chain uses TRBV27 and TRBJ2-5; TRBD1 matches at 7 bases. J lost 5 bases, V lost 5 bases, and 11 bases had no gene match. The germline V gene has CDR1 MNHEY and CDR2 SMNVEV (reference sequence). CDR3 length equals 15 residues. The CDR3 DNA reads as TGTGCCAGCAGTCTCGTCGACAGGGCCGGGGAGACCCAGTACTTC. Amino acid sequence: CASSLVDRAGETQYF.